These 9 T cell receptor beta chains were all obtained from the same sample, sequenced in a study of shared clonotypes between healthy human individuals. This table comes from immunoSEQ multiplex PCR, and its TCRdb copy is limited to in-frame clones, with some not included. The data hold about 1.5 million clones, with 98% observed a single time. Input material: naive CD4+ T cells sorted from blood. Sample subset: CD45RA+ positively selected. The receptors come from a man between 25 and 39 years old in good health.

The V and J genes are TRBV5-1 and TRBJ1-1; D remains ambiguous. The CDR3 extends over 14 amino acids. Looked up from germline, CDR1 is SGHRS and CDR2 is YFSETQ. Trimming left V 3 bases short and J 1 base short, with 10 bases between. The CDR3 sequence: CASSWTRQNTEAFF. CDR3 in DNA: TGCGCCAGCAGCTGGACCAGGCAGAACACTGAAGCTTTCTTT.

The J gene is TRBJ2-5, the V gene TRBV7-3; TRBD2 aligns across 10 bases. The CDR3 length is 19 residues. CDR1 and CDR2 from the germline V gene are SGHTA and FQGTGA. V shed 5 bases and J 5 bases; nucleotides not matched to a gene: 20. CDR3 in amino acids: CASSPPYRSLAGELETQYF. CDR3 in DNA: TGTGCCAGCAGCCCGCCTTACCGAAGCCTAGCGGGAGAGTTGGAGACCCAGTACTTC.

This chain links TRBV19 with TRBJ2-7, with D possibly being TRBD2 (5 bases). Germline V gives CDR1 LNHDA, CDR2 SQIVND (reference sequence). The CDR3 covers 15 residues. V gave up 5 bases and J gave up 3 bases, with 17 bases separating them. As DNA, the CDR3 is TGTGCCAGTAGTTTTAGGCGGGCAAACTACTACGAGCAGTACTTC. Amino acids: CASSFRRANYYEQYF.

This clone appeared once. One end of the junction fails to match germline, which may point to a read error. The sample carries other DNA sequences with the same CDR3. The V call is TRBV20-1, the J call TRBJ2-3; D gene uncertain. CDR3 length equals 11 residues. Looked up from germline, CDR1 is DFQATT and CDR2 is SNEGSKA (reference sequence). The CDR3 coding sequence is TGCAGTGCCCGTAGCACTGATACGCAGTATTTT. Protein sequence: CSARSTDTQYF.

The rearrangement uses TRBV7-2 and TRBJ1-5, with D unclear. Trimming stripped 2 bases from V and 0 bases from J, with 8 bases between. CDR3 length: 15 residues. CDR1 and CDR2 (germline): SGHTA, FQGNSA. The CDR3 DNA is TGTGCCAGCAGCTTACTCAGGAGTAGCAATCAGCCCCAGCATTTT. It codes for CASSLLRSSNQPQHF.

V gene TRBV25-1 combines with J gene TRBJ2-5, with D possibly being TRBD2 (5 bases). Germline V gene sequence: CDR1 MGHDK, CDR2 SYGVNS. The V and J ends lost 8 bases and 4 bases respectively, with 17 bases between them. The CDR3 is 14 amino acids. The CDR3 sequence is CASRTDKAAETQYF. The DNA for the CDR3 is TGTGCCAGCCGTACCGACAAAGCGGCAGAGACCCAGTACTTC.

With respect to this clone: The same CDR3 is also encoded by other DNA sequences in this sample. The chain links TRBV7-2 to TRBJ2-1; TRBD2 matches 10 bases. Germline lookup yields CDR1 SGHTA and CDR2 FQGNSA. Trimming removed 5 bases from V and 1 base from J; junction bases left unmatched: 2. CDR3 size: 15 residues. The CDR3 protein is CASSRTSGSYNEQFF. The DNA for the CDR3 is TGTGCCAGCAGCCGGACTAGCGGATCCTACAATGAGCAGTTCTTC.

The chain joins TRBV11-2 to TRBJ2-1, with D hard to call. Germline CDR1 and CDR2: SGHAT and FQNNGV. The CDR3 covers 14 residues. Trimming took 11 bases from V and 4 from J, leaving 18 bases between them. The CDR3 reads CAVEDLAAYNEQFF. In DNA, the CDR3 is TGTGCCGTAGAAGATTTAGCAGCATACAATGAGCAGTTCTTC.

This chain connects TRBV5-1 to TRBJ2-1; D call uncertain. V was pared by 7 bases and J by 0 bases, with 17 bases between. The V gene's germline CDR1 is SGHRS and CDR2 YFSETQ. The CDR3 consists of 16 residues. For the CDR3, the DNA is TGCGCCAGCCAGTTTGAAGCGCTGAGCTCCTACAATGAGCAGTTCTTC. Protein product: CASQFEALSSYNEQFF.